This TCR beta chain appears in the sequencing data of a study of blood T cell repertoires in COVID-19. The method was immunoSEQ multiplex PCR; TCRdb's version includes in-frame clones alone and lacks a portion of them. Seen here are about 120,000 clones, approximately 90% observed once, and the top ten hold roughly 3.9%. Sequencing input: peripheral blood. The TCR sequence derives from a man in his fifties or sixties with COVID-19, enrolled during active disease.

CDR3 nucleotides: TGTGCCAGCAGCTTGAGGGGGCACGAGGACATTCAGTACTTC. Translation: CASSLRGHEDIQYF. The chain carries TRBV5-6 and TRBJ2-4; 7 positions match TRBD1. Germline CDR1 SGHDT, CDR2 YYEEEE. CDR3 length equals 14 residues. V lost 1 base, J lost 8 bases, and 6 bases stayed unmatched.